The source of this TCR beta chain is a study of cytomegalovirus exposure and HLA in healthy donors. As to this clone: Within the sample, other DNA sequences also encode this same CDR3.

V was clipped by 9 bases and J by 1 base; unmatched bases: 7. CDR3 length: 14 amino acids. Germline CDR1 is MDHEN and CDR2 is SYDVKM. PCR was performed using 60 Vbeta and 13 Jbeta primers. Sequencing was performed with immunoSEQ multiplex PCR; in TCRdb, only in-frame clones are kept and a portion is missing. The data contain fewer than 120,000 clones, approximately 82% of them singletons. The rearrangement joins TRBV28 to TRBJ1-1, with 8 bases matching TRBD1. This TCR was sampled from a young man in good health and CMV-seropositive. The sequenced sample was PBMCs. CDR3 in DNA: TGTGCCAGTACCACCACAGGGGGGAACACTGAAGCTTTCTTT. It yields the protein CASTTTGGNTEAFF.